The sequence of this T cell receptor (beta chain) was determined in a study of spatial heterogeneity in lung cancer. Study-level background: Compared with alpha-chain sequences, beta-chain sequences were consistently detected in greater numbers.

TCRdb redid the calling of the 5' RACE reads with MiXCR, one entry per CDR3 protein. Of under 30,000 distinct CDR3 sequences in the sample, 4% to 6% were seen once. This clonotype was counted ten times or more. What it binds is unknown. Whole-study findings and limits: Ubiquitous expanded tumor TCRs appeared in blood more at resection than follow-up.

The time point denotes: sample taken at primary tumor resection. Tumor, nontumor lung or frozen PBMC supplied whole RNA, sequenced without sorting. The donors were 55 to 80 patients with non-small cell lung cancer that was early-stage and untreated. CDR1 is MGHDK and CDR2 is SYGVNS in the germline V gene. The CDR3 is made up of 15 amino acids. Unmatched junction bases numbered 8, after V lost 7 bases and J lost 2 bases. This chain connects TRBV25-1 to TRBJ2-5; 9 nucleotides align to TRBD2. The sequence was collected from a male donor with early-stage non-small cell lung cancer. The material was PBMCs, obtained at surgery. The CDR3 nucleotides are TGTGCCAGCAACGAAGCGGGGGGCCTACAAGAGACCCAGTACTTC. It yields the protein CASNEAGGLQETQYF.